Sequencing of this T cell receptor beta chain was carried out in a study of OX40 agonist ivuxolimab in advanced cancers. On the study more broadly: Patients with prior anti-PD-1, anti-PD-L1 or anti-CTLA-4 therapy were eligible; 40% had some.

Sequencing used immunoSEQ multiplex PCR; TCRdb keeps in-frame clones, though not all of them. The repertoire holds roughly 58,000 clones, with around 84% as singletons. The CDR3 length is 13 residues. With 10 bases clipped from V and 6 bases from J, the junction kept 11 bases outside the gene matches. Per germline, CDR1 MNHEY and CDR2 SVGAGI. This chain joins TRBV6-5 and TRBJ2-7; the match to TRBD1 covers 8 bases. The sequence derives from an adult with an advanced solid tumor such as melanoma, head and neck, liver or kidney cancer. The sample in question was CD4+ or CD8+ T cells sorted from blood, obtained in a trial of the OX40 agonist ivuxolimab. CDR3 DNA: TGTGCCACCTCGGGCAGGGGGCTTATCGAGCAGTACTTC. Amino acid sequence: CATSGRGLIEQYF.